This TCR beta chain was sequenced for a study of blood T cell repertoires in COVID-19. The repertoire was sequenced with immunoSEQ multiplex PCR; TCRdb's copy has only in-frame clones and lacks some. The table records about 150,000 clones, approximately 80% of them present only once. The TCR comes from a woman between 55 and 75 years old with COVID-19, enrolled during active disease. The material sequenced was peripheral blood.

CDR3: CATSDQTGVGKDYGYTF. For the CDR3, the DNA is TGTGCCACCAGTGACCAGACAGGGGTTGGTAAAGACTATGGCTACACCTTC. This chain joins TRBV24-1 and TRBJ1-2; 8 nucleotides match TRBD1. The V segment lost 4 bases and the J segment 3 bases; nucleotides outside the gene matches: 12. Per the germline V gene, CDR1 is KGHDR and CDR2 is SFDVKD. CDR3 size: 17 residues.